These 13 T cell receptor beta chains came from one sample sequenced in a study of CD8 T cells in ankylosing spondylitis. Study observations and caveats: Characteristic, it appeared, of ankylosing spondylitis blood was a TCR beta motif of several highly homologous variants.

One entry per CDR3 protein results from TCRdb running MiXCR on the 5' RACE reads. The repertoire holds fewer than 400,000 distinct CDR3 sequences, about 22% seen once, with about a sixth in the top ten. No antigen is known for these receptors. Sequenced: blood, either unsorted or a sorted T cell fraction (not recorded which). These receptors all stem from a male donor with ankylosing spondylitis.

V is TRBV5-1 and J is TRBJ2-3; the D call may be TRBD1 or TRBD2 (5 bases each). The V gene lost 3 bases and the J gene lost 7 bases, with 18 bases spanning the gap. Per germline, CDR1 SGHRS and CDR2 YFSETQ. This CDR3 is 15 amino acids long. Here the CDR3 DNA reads TGCGCCAGCAGCTCCCACGCCGGGACCCCGAATACGCAGTATTTT. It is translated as CASSSHAGTPNTQYF.

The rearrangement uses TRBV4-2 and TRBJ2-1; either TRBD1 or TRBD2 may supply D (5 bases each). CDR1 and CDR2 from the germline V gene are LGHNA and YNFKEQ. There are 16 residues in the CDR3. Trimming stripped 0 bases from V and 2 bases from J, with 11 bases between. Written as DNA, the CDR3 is TGTGCCAGCAGCCAAGATCCGAGGGGACCCTACAATGAGCAGTTCTTC. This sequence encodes CASSQDPRGPYNEQFF.

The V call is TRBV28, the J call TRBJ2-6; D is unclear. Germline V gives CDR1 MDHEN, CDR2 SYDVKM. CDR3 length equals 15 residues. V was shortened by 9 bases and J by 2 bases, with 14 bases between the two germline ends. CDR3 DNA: TGTGCCAGTACAGTTGCGAGAACTGGGGCCAACGTCCTGACTTTC. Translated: CASTVARTGANVLTF.

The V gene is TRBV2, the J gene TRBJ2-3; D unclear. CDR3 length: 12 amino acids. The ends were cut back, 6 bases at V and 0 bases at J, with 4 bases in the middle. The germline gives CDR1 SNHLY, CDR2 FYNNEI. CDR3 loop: CASRWSTDTQYF. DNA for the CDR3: TGTGCCAGCAGGTGGAGCACAGATACGCAGTATTTT.

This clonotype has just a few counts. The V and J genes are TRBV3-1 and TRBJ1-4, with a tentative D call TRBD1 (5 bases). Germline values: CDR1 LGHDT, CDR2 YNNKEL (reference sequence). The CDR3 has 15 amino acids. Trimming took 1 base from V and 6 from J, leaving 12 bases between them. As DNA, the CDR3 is TGTGCCAGCAGCCAAGGAATCAGGGAGGATGAAAAACTGTTTTTT. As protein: CASSQGIREDEKLFF.

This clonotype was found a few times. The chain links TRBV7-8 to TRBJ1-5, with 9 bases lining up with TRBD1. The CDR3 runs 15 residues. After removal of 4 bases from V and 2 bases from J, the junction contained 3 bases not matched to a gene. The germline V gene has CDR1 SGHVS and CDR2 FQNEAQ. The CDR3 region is CASSSRTGGNQPQHF. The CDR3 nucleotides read TGTGCCAGCAGCTCTAGGACAGGGGGCAATCAGCCCCAGCATTTT.

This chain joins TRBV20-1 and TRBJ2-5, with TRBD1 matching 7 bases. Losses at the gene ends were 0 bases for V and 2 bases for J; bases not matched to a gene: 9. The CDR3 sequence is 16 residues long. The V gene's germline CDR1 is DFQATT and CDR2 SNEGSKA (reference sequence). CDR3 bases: TGCAGTGCTAGAGAGTTCAGGGACAGCCAACAAGAGACCCAGTACTTC. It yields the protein CSAREFRDSQQETQYF.

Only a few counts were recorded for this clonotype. The CDR3: CASKPTRGMADTQYF. CDR3 sequence (DNA): TGTGCCAGCAAACCCACACGGGGGATGGCAGATACGCAGTATTTT. The V and J genes are TRBV25-1 and TRBJ2-3; tentative D call: TRBD2 (6 bases). The CDR3 consists of 15 residues. Germline CDR1 MGHDK, CDR2 SYGVNS. V was trimmed by 7 bases and J by 4 bases, leaving 18 bases between them.

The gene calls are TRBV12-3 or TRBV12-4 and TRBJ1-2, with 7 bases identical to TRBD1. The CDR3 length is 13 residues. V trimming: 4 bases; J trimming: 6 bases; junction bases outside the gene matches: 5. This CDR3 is CASSSTGQDGYTF. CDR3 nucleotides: TGTGCCAGCAGTTCGACAGGGCAAGATGGCTACACCTTC.

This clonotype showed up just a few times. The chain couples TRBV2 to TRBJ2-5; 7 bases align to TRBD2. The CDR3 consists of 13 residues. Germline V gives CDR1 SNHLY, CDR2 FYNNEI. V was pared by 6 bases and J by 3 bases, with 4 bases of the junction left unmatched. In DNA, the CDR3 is TGTGCCAGCAGGACGGGACTAAAAGAGACCCAGTACTTC. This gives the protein CASRTGLKETQYF. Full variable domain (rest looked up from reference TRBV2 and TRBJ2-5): EPEVTQTPSHQVTQMGQEVILRCVPISNHLYFYWYRQILGQKVEFLVSFYNNEISEKSEIFDDQFSVERPDGSNFTLKIRSTKLEDSAMYFCASRTGLKETQYFGPGTRLLVL.

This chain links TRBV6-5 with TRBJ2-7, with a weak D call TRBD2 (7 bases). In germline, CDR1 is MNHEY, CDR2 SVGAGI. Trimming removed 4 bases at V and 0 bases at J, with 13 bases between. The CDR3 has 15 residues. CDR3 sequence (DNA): TGTGCCAGCAGTTCCCAAGGGGGGGCCTCCTACGAGCAGTACTTC. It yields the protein CASSSQGGASYEQYF.

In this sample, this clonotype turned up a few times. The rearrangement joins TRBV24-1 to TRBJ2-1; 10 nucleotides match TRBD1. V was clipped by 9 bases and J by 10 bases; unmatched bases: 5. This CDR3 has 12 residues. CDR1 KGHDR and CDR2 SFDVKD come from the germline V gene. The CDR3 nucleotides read TGTGCCACCGGGACAGGGGAAACCGAGCAGTTCTTC. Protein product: CATGTGETEQFF.

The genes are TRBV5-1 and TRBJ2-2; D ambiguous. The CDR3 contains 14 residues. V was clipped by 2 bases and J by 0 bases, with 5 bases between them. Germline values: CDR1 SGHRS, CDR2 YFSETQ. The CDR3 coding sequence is TGCGCCAGCAGCTTTACCCCGAACACCGGGGAGCTGTTTTTT. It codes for CASSFTPNTGELFF. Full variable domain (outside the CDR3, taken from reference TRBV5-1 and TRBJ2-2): KAGVTQTPRYLIKTRGQQVTLSCSPISGHRSVSWYQQTPGQGLQFLFEYFSETQRNKGNFPGRFSGRQFSNSRSEMNVSTLELGDSALYLCASSFTPNTGELFFGEGSRLTVL.